Below, 30 T cell receptor beta chains from the same sample are listed, as sequenced in a study of blood T cell repertoires in COVID-19. Method: immunoSEQ multiplex PCR; TCRdb's copy keeps in-frame clones and lacks some. The sample contains roughly 140,000 clones, 70% to 90% of which appear only once. Sequencing was performed on peripheral blood. These receptors all stem from a woman aged 40 to 49 with active or convalescent COVID-19.

V and J are TRBV7-2 and TRBJ2-6; no clear D gene. Trimming shortened V by 1 base and J by 2 bases, and 3 bases separated the two germline ends. The length of the CDR3 is 14 residues. The germline V gene encodes CDR1 SGHTA and CDR2 FQGNSA. The CDR3 protein is CASSLGAGANVLTF. In DNA form, the CDR3 reads TGTGCCAGCAGCTTAGGAGCTGGGGCCAACGTCCTGACTTTC.

This chain joins TRBV12-3 or TRBV12-4 and TRBJ1-2; maybe TRBD1 (5 bases). V dropped 7 bases and J dropped 8 bases, with 17 bases sitting between them. The CDR3 loop spans 13 amino acids. CDR3 amino acids: CASTWGGPHGYTF. In DNA, the CDR3 is TGTGCCAGCACCTGGGGGGGTCCCCACGGCTACACCTTC.

The genes are TRBV30 and TRBJ1-3, with D possibly being TRBD1 (5 bases). CDR3 length equals 16 residues. V lost 2 bases to trimming and J lost 3 bases, with 17 bases between them. Germline V CDR1 and CDR2: GTSNPN, SVGIG (reference sequence). The CDR3 sequence is CAWSLGLPKGGNTIYF. CDR3 nucleotides: TGTGCCTGGAGTTTGGGACTTCCCAAGGGTGGAAACACCATATATTTT.

V gene TRBV9 combines with J gene TRBJ2-2; tentative D call: TRBD1 (6 bases). V dropped 1 base and J dropped 3 bases, with 13 bases sitting between them. Germline V gives CDR1 SGDLS, CDR2 YYNGEE. The length of the CDR3 is 16 residues. CDR3 sequence (DNA): TGTGCCAGCAGCGTATTGGGGACAATACACACCGGGGAGCTGTTTTTT. Its protein is CASSVLGTIHTGELFF.

The chain combines TRBV28 with TRBJ2-7; 8 nucleotides agree with TRBD2. The V segment lost 6 bases and the J segment 9 bases; nucleotides outside the gene matches: 7. The CDR3 spans 12 residues. Germline CDR1 MDHEN, CDR2 SYDVKM. The CDR3 here is CASRTGGAGQYF. The DNA of the CDR3 is TGTGCCAGCAGAACCGGGGGGGCCGGGCAGTACTTC. Based on the CDR3 plus reference TRBV28 and TRBJ2-7, the full variable domain is DVKVTQSSRYLVKRTGEKVFLECVQDMDHENMFWYRQDPGLGLRLIYFSYDVKMKEKGDIPEGYSVSREKKERFSLILESASTNQTSMYLCASRTGGAGQYFGPGTRLTVT.

V is TRBV6-6 and J is TRBJ1-2, with D hard to call. This CDR3 contains 17 residues. Germline CDR1 is MNHNY and CDR2 is SVGAGI (reference sequence). Trimming left V 5 bases short and J 5 bases short, with 24 bases between. The CDR3 DNA is TGTGCCAGCAGTCCGACTGGGCGAGGGTACAACTTATATGGCTACACCTTC. Translating it yields CASSPTGRGYNLYGYTF.

The genes are TRBV7-9 and TRBJ2-3; D gene unclear. The V gene's germline CDR1 is SEHNR and CDR2 FQNEAQ (reference sequence). Trimming shortened V by 1 base and J by 2 bases, and 22 bases separated the two germline ends. This CDR3 is 19 amino acids long. The CDR3 loop reads CASSLEISANQLTTDTQYF. The DNA for the CDR3 is TGTGCCAGCAGCTTAGAGATCAGCGCGAACCAACTAACCACAGATACGCAGTATTTT.

The J gene is TRBJ2-2, the V gene TRBV7-2, with D perhaps TRBD1 (5 bases). Trimming stripped 4 bases from V and 1 base from J, with 7 bases between. The germline gives CDR1 SGHTA, CDR2 FQGNSA. This CDR3 is 14 amino acids long. The CDR3 coding sequence is TGTGCCAGCAGCTACGGACAGAACACCGGGGAGCTGTTTTTT. It yields the protein CASSYGQNTGELFF.

The rearrangement uses TRBV30 and TRBJ1-3; D unclear. The CDR3 covers 12 residues. Germline values: CDR1 GTSNPN, CDR2 SVGIG (reference sequence). With 2 bases removed from V and 3 bases from J, the gap between germline ends came to 5 bases. CDR3 sequence: CAWSFGGNTIYF. The CDR3 DNA follows: TGTGCCTGGAGTTTCGGTGGAAACACCATATATTTT. The full variable domain, rest sourced from reference TRBV30 and TRBJ1-3, is SQTIHQWPATLVQPVGSPLSLECTVEGTSNPNLYWYRQAAGRGLQLLFYSVGIGQISSEVPQNLSASRPQDRQFILSSKKLLLSDSGFYLCAWSFGGNTIYFGEGSWLTVV.

V gene TRBV5-6 combines with J gene TRBJ2-5; maybe TRBD1 (6 bases). In germline, CDR1 is SGHDT, CDR2 YYEEEE. CDR3 length: 13 amino acids. The ends were cut back, 2 bases at V and 7 bases at J, with 12 bases in the middle. The CDR3 DNA reads TGTGCCAGCAGCTTTGGACAGCCCAGGACCCAGTACTTC. It translates to CASSFGQPRTQYF.

The CDR3 bases are TGTGCCAGCAGCCCCCGCGAAGCCCGCGAGCAGTACTTC. Residues: CASSPREAREQYF. The V gene is TRBV11-2, the J gene TRBJ2-7; no clear D gene. This CDR3 spans 13 amino acids. V was pared by 5 bases and J by 6 bases, with 14 bases between. The V gene's germline CDR1 is SGHAT and CDR2 FQNNGV.

The chain employs TRBV27 and TRBJ1-6; D not certain. Deletions cut 0 bases from V and 8 bases from J, with 14 bases between. The CDR3 is 16 residues long. Germline-derived CDR1 and CDR2 are MNHEY and SMNVEV (reference sequence). This CDR3 reads CASSLSNTGGYSPLHF. DNA for the CDR3: TGTGCCAGCAGTTTATCGAATACGGGAGGTTATTCACCCCTCCACTTT.

This clone appeared a few times. The chain uses TRBV5-1 and TRBJ2-3; 7 nucleotides line up with TRBD2. The germline V gene has CDR1 SGHRS and CDR2 YFSETQ. The J segment lost 0 bases and the V segment lost 2 bases, leaving 6 bases of the junction unmatched. The CDR3 consists of 16 residues. The DNA of the CDR3 is TGCGCCAGCAGCTTCACACCGGGACTAAGCACAGATACGCAGTATTTT. It yields the protein CASSFTPGLSTDTQYF.

The V and J genes are TRBV2 and TRBJ2-3, with D possibly matching TRBD1 (6 bases). Germline V gene sequence: CDR1 SNHLY, CDR2 FYNNEI. The CDR3 has 15 amino acids. Trimming left V 9 bases short and J 3 bases short, with 19 bases between. CDR3 in DNA: TGTGCCAGAGGGTCCGGCCAGGGGACGACAGATACGCAGTATTTT. Translated, it gives CARGSGQGTTDTQYF.

V and J are TRBV11-2 and TRBJ2-1; D possibly corresponds to TRBD1 (5 bases). This CDR3 comprises 13 residues. CDR1 is SGHAT, CDR2 FQNNGV, per germline. Trimming left V 5 bases short and J 6 bases short, with 11 bases between. Written as DNA, the CDR3 is TGTGCCAGCAGCCCCCAACAGGTCAATGAGCAGTTCTTC. Translated: CASSPQQVNEQFF.

This rearrangement joins TRBV19 to TRBJ2-7, with 11 nucleotides matching TRBD2. CDR3 length: 15 residues. Germline V gene data show CDR1 as LNHDA and CDR2 as SQIVND (reference sequence). V lost 6 bases to trimming and J lost 1 base; unmatched junction nucleotides: 5. In DNA, the CDR3 is TGTGCCAGTAGCTCGGGACTAGCGGCTTCCTACGAGCAGTACTTC. Protein product: CASSSGLAASYEQYF.

CDR3 residues: CASSQAGNQPQHF. The CDR3, as DNA: TGCGCCAGCAGCCAAGCCGGCAATCAGCCCCAGCATTTT. The chain has TRBV4-1 and TRBJ1-5; D remains ambiguous. V lost 1 base to trimming and J lost 2 bases, with 3 bases between them. CDR1 is MGHRA and CDR2 is YSYEKL in the germline V gene. The CDR3 is 13 amino acids.

This chain uses TRBV9 with TRBJ2-2, with 8 nucleotides matching TRBD1. Germline lookup yields CDR1 SGDLS and CDR2 YYNGEE. The CDR3 has 17 amino acids. V dropped 0 bases and J dropped 5; count of bases not matched to a gene: 9. This CDR3 is CASSVGLRGRGTGELFF. In nucleotides, the CDR3 is TGTGCCAGCAGCGTAGGCCTCAGGGGGCGAGGAACCGGGGAGCTGTTTTTT.

The gene calls are TRBV19 and TRBJ2-6; D perhaps matches TRBD2 (5 bases). Deletions cut 10 bases from V and 0 bases from J, with 16 bases between. From germline, CDR1 is LNHDA and CDR2 SQIVND (reference sequence). The CDR3 covers 16 residues. The CDR3 DNA is TGTGCCACCCAGCCGACGGGGAGCTCTGGGGCCAACGTCCTGACTTTC. It specifies CATQPTGSSGANVLTF. The complete variable domain, with remaining parts taken from reference TRBV19 and TRBJ2-6, reads DGGITQSPKYLFRKEGQNVTLSCEQNLNHDAMYWYRQDPGQGLRLIYYSQIVNDFQKGDIAEGYSVSREKKESFPLTVTSAQKNPTAFYLCATQPTGSSGANVLTFGAGSRLTVL.

The chain couples TRBV18 to TRBJ2-2; D may be TRBD1 (6 bases). Trimming removed 3 bases at V and 0 bases at J, with 11 bases between. Germline V gene lookup returns CDR1 KGHSH and CDR2 LQKENI. This CDR3 has 16 residues. Here the CDR3 DNA reads TGTGCCAGCTCACCGCCGGGACAAGCGAACACCGGGGAGCTGTTTTTT. Amino acids: CASSPPGQANTGELFF.

The genes are TRBV28 and TRBJ2-3; D is perhaps TRBD1 (6 bases). This CDR3 has 18 amino acids. V dropped 2 bases and J dropped 2 bases, with 20 bases sitting between them. Germline-derived CDR1 and CDR2 are MDHEN and SYDVKM. CDR3 sequence: CASSLNLAGTPVTDTQYF. In DNA, the CDR3 is TGTGCCAGCAGTTTAAACCTAGCCGGGACACCAGTCACAGATACGCAGTATTTT.

CDR3 protein: CASRPNRAGEKLFF. The CDR3 DNA reads as TGTGCCAGCAGGCCCAACAGGGCTGGGGAAAAACTGTTTTTT. The chain links TRBV6-5 to TRBJ1-4, with TRBD1 as a possible D gene (6 bases). The length of the CDR3 is 14 residues. In germline, CDR1 is MNHEY, CDR2 SVGAGI. Trimming removed 6 bases at V and 8 bases at J, with 16 bases between.

This chain joins TRBV18 and TRBJ1-1; D possibly corresponds to TRBD1 (6 bases). V lost 2 bases, J lost 5 bases, and 9 bases lay in between. This CDR3 region has 13 residues. From germline, CDR1 is KGHSH and CDR2 LQKENI. CDR3 sequence: CASSPTGLTEAFF. In DNA, the CDR3 is TGTGCCAGCTCACCAACAGGGTTGACTGAAGCTTTCTTT.

The J gene is TRBJ1-1, the V gene TRBV10-1, with 9 nucleotides matching TRBD1. Trimming removed 7 bases from V and 3 bases from J; junction bases left unmatched: 12. The CDR3 runs to 16 residues. Germline loops: CDR1 WNHNN, CDR2 SYGVQD (reference sequence). CDR3 DNA sequence: TGCGCCAGCACCGAACACAGCTGGGACAGGGACACTGAAGCTTTCTTT. Its translation: CASTEHSWDRDTEAFF.

V usage is TRBV6-5 and J usage is TRBJ1-5; 7 bases align to TRBD1. The CDR3 is 14 residues long. With V trimmed by 6 bases and J by 9 bases, 11 bases remained unmatched. Germline CDR1 is MNHEY and CDR2 is SVGAGI. The DNA of the CDR3 is TGTGCCAGCAGGGTACCGGGACAGCCGGGGCCCCAGCATTTT. This gives the protein CASRVPGQPGPQHF.

This chain links TRBV29-1 with TRBJ1-4, with D perhaps TRBD1 (6 bases). V was pared by 4 bases and J by 3 bases, with 12 bases between. CDR1 and CDR2 from the germline V gene are SQVTM and ANQGSEA. The CDR3 totals 14 residues. The CDR3 coding sequence is TGCAGCGTTGTAGGTGAGGGGGCTAATGAAAAACTGTTTTTT. This encodes CSVVGEGANEKLFF.

J is TRBJ1-2 and V is TRBV5-1, with 12 nucleotides matching TRBD1. V lost 4 bases to trimming and J lost 8 bases; unmatched junction nucleotides: 6. Germline-derived CDR1 and CDR2 are SGHRS and YFSETQ. The CDR3 contains 14 residues. The CDR3 loop reads CASSRDRGRFGYTF. The CDR3 DNA follows: TGCGCCAGCAGCCGGGACAGGGGGCGCTTCGGCTACACCTTC.

This clone appeared a few times. This CDR3 reads CASSWGRNQPQHF. The CDR3 DNA reads as TGTGCCAGCAGCTGGGGGCGCAATCAGCCCCAGCATTTT. V usage is TRBV2 and J usage is TRBJ1-5; a possible D gene is TRBD1 (6 bases). The V end lost 6 bases, the J end lost 2 bases, and 8 bases lay between the germline ends. There are 13 residues in the CDR3. Germline V gives CDR1 SNHLY, CDR2 FYNNEI.

This clone was seen a handful of times. The chain carries TRBV10-2 and TRBJ1-3, with unresolved D. The V end was cut by 7 bases, the J end by 2 bases, with 12 bases between. Germline V CDR1 and CDR2: WSHSY, SAAADI. There are 14 residues in the CDR3. CDR3 nucleotide sequence: TGCGCCAGCACGCCAGGCAACCCTGGAAACACCATATATTTT. Protein sequence: CASTPGNPGNTIYF.

The V gene is TRBV19, the J gene TRBJ1-5, with D uncertain. V was shortened by 5 bases and J by 5 bases, with 10 bases between the two germline ends. The CDR3 runs to 13 residues. Per germline, CDR1 LNHDA and CDR2 SQIVND (reference sequence). CDR3 protein: CASSLVLDQPQHF. CDR3 in DNA: TGTGCCAGTAGTCTCGTATTAGATCAGCCCCAGCATTTT.